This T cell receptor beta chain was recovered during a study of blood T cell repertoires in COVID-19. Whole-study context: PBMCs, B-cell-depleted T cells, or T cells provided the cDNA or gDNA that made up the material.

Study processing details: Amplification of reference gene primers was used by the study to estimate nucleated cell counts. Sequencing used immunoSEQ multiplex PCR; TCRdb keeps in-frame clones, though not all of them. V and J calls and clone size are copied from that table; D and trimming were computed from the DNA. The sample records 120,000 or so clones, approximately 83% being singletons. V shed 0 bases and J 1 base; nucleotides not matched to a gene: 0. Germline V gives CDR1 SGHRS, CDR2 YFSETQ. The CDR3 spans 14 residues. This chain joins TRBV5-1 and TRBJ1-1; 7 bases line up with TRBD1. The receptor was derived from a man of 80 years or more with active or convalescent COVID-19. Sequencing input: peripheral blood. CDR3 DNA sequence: TGCGCCAGCAGCTTGGACAGGGGGAACACTGAAGCTTTCTTT. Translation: CASSLDRGNTEAFF.